These T cell receptor beta chains were read from a single sample in a study of cytomegalovirus exposure and HLA in healthy donors. Only in-frame clones appear in the TCRdb table, and some are missing; sequencing was by immunoSEQ multiplex PCR. The data show around 180,000 clones, approximately 80% seen once. Sequences were obtained from PBMCs. The receptors were gathered from a young man in good health and CMV-seronegative. Both conserved end residues are trimmed from each CDR3.

v_gene: TRBV4-1; j_gene: TRBJ2-1; CDR3aa: ASSPHGTSFYNEQF
v_gene: TRBV6-6; j_gene: TRBJ2-5; CDR3aa: ASSARTGETQY
v_gene: TRBV2; j_gene: TRBJ2-7; CDR3aa: ASSPGQRDYEQY
v_gene: TRBV15; j_gene: TRBJ1-2; CDR3aa: ATSGDSYYGYT
v_gene: TRBV30; j_gene: TRBJ2-7; CDR3aa: AWQDGGNEQY
v_gene: TRBV7-6; j_gene: TRBJ2-2; CDR3aa: ASSQYRDRDTGELF
v_gene: TRBV27; j_gene: TRBJ1-1; CDR3aa: ASSYTGTGGSAF
v_gene: TRBV6-5; j_gene: TRBJ1-1; CDR3aa: ASQTALNTEAF
v_gene: TRBV4-1; j_gene: TRBJ2-5; CDR3aa: ASSTGTSGQETQY
v_gene: TRBV2; j_gene: TRBJ1-1; CDR3aa: ASTGSLNTEAF
v_gene: TRBV5-5; j_gene: TRBJ2-1; CDR3aa: ASSSDGGGANEQF
v_gene: TRBV5-6; j_gene: TRBJ2-6; CDR3aa: ASSPYSGGVSGANVLT
v_gene: TRBV7-9; j_gene: TRBJ2-2; CDR3aa: ASRNTGELF
v_gene: TRBV5-1; j_gene: TRBJ1-1; CDR3aa: ASSLTGTEAF
v_gene: TRBV15; j_gene: TRBJ1-5; CDR3aa: ATSRDYNNQPQH
v_gene: TRBV7-7; j_gene: TRBJ1-1; CDR3aa: ASSLFMNTEAF
v_gene: TRBV19; j_gene: TRBJ1-2; CDR3aa: ASSGRRDRDLYGYT
v_gene: TRBV27; j_gene: TRBJ1-4; CDR3aa: ASKDIGTGEKLF
v_gene: TRBV18; j_gene: TRBJ2-2; CDR3aa: ASSPGQNTGELF
v_gene: TRBV10-3; j_gene: TRBJ2-3; CDR3aa: AIRDSTSTDTQY
v_gene: TRBV11-2; j_gene: TRBJ2-7; CDR3aa: ASSLDWGGLSYEQY
v_gene: TRBV29-1; j_gene: TRBJ1-2; CDR3aa: SVLSESYGYT
v_gene: TRBV5-1; j_gene: TRBJ2-7; CDR3aa: ASSTAGDTYEQY
v_gene: TRBV5-8; j_gene: TRBJ1-1; CDR3aa: ASSAGQGATTEAF
v_gene: TRBV5-1; j_gene: TRBJ1-3; CDR3aa: ASSLIEGASGNTIY
v_gene: TRBV6-5; j_gene: TRBJ2-7; CDR3aa: ASSYPGKNEQY
v_gene: TRBV28; j_gene: TRBJ2-1; CDR3aa: ASSSAGGQYNEQF